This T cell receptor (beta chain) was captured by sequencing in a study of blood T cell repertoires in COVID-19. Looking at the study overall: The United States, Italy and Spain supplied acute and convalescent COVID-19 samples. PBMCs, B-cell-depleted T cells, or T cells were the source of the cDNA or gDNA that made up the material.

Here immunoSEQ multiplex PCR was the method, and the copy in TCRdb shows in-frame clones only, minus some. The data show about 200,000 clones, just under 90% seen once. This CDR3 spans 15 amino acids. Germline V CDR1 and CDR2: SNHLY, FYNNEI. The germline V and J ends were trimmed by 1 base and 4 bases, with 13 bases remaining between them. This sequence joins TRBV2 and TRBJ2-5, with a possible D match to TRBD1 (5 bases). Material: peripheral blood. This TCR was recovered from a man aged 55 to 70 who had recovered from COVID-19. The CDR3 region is CASSEGGSSLETQYF. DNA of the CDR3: TGTGCCAGCAGTGAAGGGGGCTCTAGTCTAGAGACCCAGTACTTC.